The T cell receptor beta chain under discussion was sequenced for a study of identical twins listed by TCRdb under 2016. With regard to the full study: The study deep-sequenced TCR alpha and beta repertoires from monozygotic twins, unrelated adults of various ages and cord blood to test whether fetal clonotypes persist. To rule out contamination, replicate twin experiments were performed at different times with different library preparation protocols. Findings and caveats that apply to the study as a whole: In monozygotic twins, recombination models systematically underestimated out-of-frame TCR alpha sharing, but the models matched the sharing seen between unrelated individuals. Because the same donors could not be followed over many years, the conclusions relied on cross-sectional statistical analysis. Zero-insertion analyses could be partly confounded by invariant T cells such as MAIT and iNKT, though diverse VJ usage argued against such confounding for most clonotypes. Out-of-frame TCR alpha sequences shared between twins showed an excess of low generation-probability sequences compared with coincidental sharing between unrelated individuals. Abundant cord blood beta clonotypes carried fewer insertions; young adult naive repertoires showed a weaker similar trend, while memory repertoires showed none. The excess sharing between twins in beta out-of-frame sequences was weaker because fewer shared sequences reduced the signal-to-noise ratio.

The germline V gene provides CDR1 MNHNS and CDR2 SASEGT. Its CDR3 holds 12 amino acids, cysteine through phenylalanine. The read is trimmed to its CDR3 DNA, 36 bases read in frame from base 1. Between the V and J ends, shortened by 4 bases and 0 bases respectively, the junction contains 3 bases. Every donor was a healthy Caucasian. Three pairs of female monozygotic twins, all aged roughly 18 to 29 years, made up the twin cohort. Positive isolation kits from Invitrogen were used to isolate the CD4+ and CD8+ T cell populations. This clonotype was seen ten or more times. The antigen it binds to is not known. Base-call qualities are not available, and no considerably larger clone is one nucleotide away. The method was 5' RACE. The instrument was an Illumina HiSeq 2000. A universal primer binding site was added through template switching, and the final cDNA carried a unique molecular identifier so that TCR cDNA molecules could be counted accurately. First-strand cDNA for TCR alpha and beta chains was synthesized from specific primers in the conserved constant-segment region. Each cDNA library was double barcoded, with a SMART-Mk sample barcode plus Illumina barcodes, to control for contamination. TruSeq adapter sequences, together with Illumina sample barcodes, were added in two successive PCR steps. The Illumina HiSeq platform was used with custom primers to sequence TCR alpha and beta cDNA libraries. The authors' analysis ran thus. MiGEC processed the raw reads to extract unique molecular identifiers, while MiXCR was used to determine the CDR3 positions. Recombination models were inferred per individual with the repgenHMM and IGoR tools using an EM algorithm. Shared clonotypes were analyzed with the tcR package in R, and sharing was normalized by the product of cloneset sizes. To study raw recombination without the effects of thymic and clonal selection, out-of-frame nonproductive sequences were analyzed. TCRdb reran the public reads through fastp at Q25 and MiXCR, keeping productive beta chains. CDR3 protein duplicates are merged, each entry listing the most common genes and DNA. TCRdb, rather than the study authors, made the V and J calls. In this sample the table shows approximately 300,000 distinct CDR3 sequences, roughly 9.8% of which occur a single time. Roughly 6.8% of the sample is in the top ten clones.

These data were also filed under a second study, of yellow fever vaccine responses in identical twins. The second study's paper adds: According to the authors, the vaccine-induced T cell response in identical twins seemed to be partly convergent and partly specific to each individual. In identical twins, the study followed T cell clones that responded to the vaccine with precision.

The receptor chain draws on TRBV6-1 and TRBJ2-5, with the D gene too uncertain to name. The source material was CD8+ T cells sorted from blood. This receptor was obtained from a young woman in good health. The sequenced DNA is TGTGCCAGCAGTGTGTACCAAGAGACCCAGTACTTC. Translation gives CASSVYQETQYF.